The 6 T cell receptor beta chains given below trace back to one sample, sequenced in a study of T cell responses to AZD1222 COVID-19 vaccine. Profiled with immunoSEQ multiplex PCR; TCRdb holds only in-frame clones, not every one. This table holds 95,000 to 150,000 clones, around 92% found once. Source: peripheral blood, taken on day 0 of AZD1222 vaccination. These receptors originate from an adult in good health.

This rearrangement joins TRBV30 to TRBJ1-3, with 10 bases fitting TRBD1. Germline loops: CDR1 GTSNPN, CDR2 SVGIG (reference sequence). Unmatched junction bases numbered 12, after V lost 7 bases and J lost 0 bases. This CDR3 is built from 17 residues. In DNA form, the CDR3 reads TGTGCCTTCTCTGGGACAGGGGATTTGAGCTCTGGAAACACCATATATTTT. Protein product: CAFSGTGDLSSGNTIYF.

The chain joins TRBV3-1 (or the pseudogene TRBV3-2) to TRBJ2-2; tentatively, D is TRBD1 or TRBD2 (5 bases each). CDR1 LGHDT and CDR2 YNNKEL come from the germline V gene (reference sequence). This CDR3 has 15 amino acids. V was clipped by 3 bases and J by 3 bases, with 11 bases between them. CDR3 nucleotides: TGTGCCAGCAGCCATACCGGGACCTACACCGGGGAGCTGTTTTTT. Encoded protein: CASSHTGTYTGELFF.

This sequence joins TRBV28 and TRBJ1-1, with D tentatively TRBD1 (5 bases). Per germline, CDR1 MDHEN and CDR2 SYDVKM. Trimming removed 6 bases from V and 11 bases from J, with 22 bases in between. CDR3 size: 14 residues. CDR3 in DNA: TGTGCCAGCAGAAAATACGGGACTGCCGTTGCGGCTTTCTTT. Amino acid sequence: CASRKYGTAVAAFF.

This chain uses TRBV28 with TRBJ2-1, with TRBD1 matching over 9 bases. V was clipped by 2 bases and J by 7 bases; unmatched bases: 9. The CDR3 has 16 amino acids. Germline V gene lookup returns CDR1 MDHEN and CDR2 SYDVKM. In nucleotides, the CDR3 is TGTGCCAGCAGTTTACAGACAGGGGGTTTTGGGAATGAGCAGTTCTTC. It is translated as CASSLQTGGFGNEQFF.

V usage is TRBV4-2 and J usage is TRBJ2-5, with 10 bases aligning to TRBD2. The ends lost 3 bases at V and 7 bases at J; junction bases unmatched: 14. The CDR3 has 17 residues. Germline V gives CDR1 LGHNA, CDR2 YNFKEQ. DNA of the CDR3: TGTGCCAGCAGCCAGCCTGGAGCGGGAGGGGTTCCGCGGACCCAGTACTTC. Its translation: CASSQPGAGGVPRTQYF.

J is TRBJ2-6 and V is TRBV7-9; no clear D gene. V lost 10 bases and J 0 bases, leaving 7 bases between the germline ends. The CDR3 length is 13 residues. CDR1 is SEHNR and CDR2 is FQNEAQ in the germline V gene (reference sequence). The CDR3 DNA reads TGTGCCACCCACAGCTCTGGGGCCAACGTCCTGACTTTC. It codes for CATHSSGANVLTF.